The clone carrying this T cell receptor (beta chain) was observed a handful of times. Some clones are missing from TCRdb's copy, which holds only in-frame ones; the method was immunoSEQ multiplex PCR. The table shows around 170,000 clones, with 84% occurring only once. The source of the sample is a study of blood T cell repertoires in COVID-19. Study background: Material from acute and convalescent COVID-19 was sourced from the United States, Italy and Spain.

J was trimmed by 10 bases and V by 4 bases; bases with no gene match: 9. This CDR3 contains 15 residues. CDR1 SGHAT and CDR2 FQNNGV come from the germline V gene. Participants were aged 18 to 89 years from roughly 25 US areas. The chain uses TRBV11-2 and TRBJ1-6, with 8 bases matching TRBD1. Source material: PBMCs or T cells enriched from blood (not recorded which). This clonotype was obtained from a man over 45 who had recovered from COVID-19. The CDR3 nucleotides read TGTGCCAGCAGCTCCCAGGGGGCGCCAGGGTCACCCCTCCACTTT. Residues: CASSSQGAPGSPLHF. Using reference TRBV11-2 and TRBJ1-6 for the parts outside the CDR3, the full variable domain is EAGVAQSPRYKIIEKRQSVAFWCNPISGHATLYWYQQILGQGPKLLIQFQNNGVVDDSQLPKDRFSAERLKGVDSTLKIQPAKLEDSAVYLCASSSQGAPGSPLHFGNGTRLTVT.